The present T cell receptor beta chain was sequenced within a study of CXCR3-negative and CXCR3-positive naive CD8 T cells. Findings and limits, study-wide: TRB CDR3s were more hydrophobic in CXCR3-positive than in CXCR3-negative naive cells. Both of the naive subsets showed about the same high diversity, but memory CD8+ cells had much less.

CDR1 and CDR2 (germline): SQVTM, ANQGSEA. The CDR3 is 11 amino acids. As to this clonotype: Its specificity is not known.

UMI-labeled TRB cDNA libraries were prepared by 5' RACE. TCRdb reprocessed the 5' RACE reads and reports one entry per CDR3 protein, with no DNA. The sample includes thousands of distinct CDR3 sequences. J is TRBJ1-1 and V is TRBV29-1. Sequenced material: naive CXCR3+ CD8+ T cells from blood. Subset of the sample: CD45RO-CCR7+CD27+CD95- naive CD8+ T cells expressing CXCR3 (TNR3+). This receptor was obtained from a human donor in good health. Some clones in this sample may be carry-over from other donors' samples. CDR3: CSVERGNEAFF.